One and the same sample provided the 14 T cell receptor beta chains below, sequenced in a study of human T cells and chemical hapten exposure. In TCRdb, the RACE reads were re-called with MiXCR into one record per CDR3 protein. The data show just over 70,000 distinct CDR3 sequences, 11% seen once. Noted time point: patch test 3, about 24 weeks after DPC sensitization. The treatment is: therapeutic diphenylcyclopropenone sensitization with weekly scalp DPC. The specimen was whole blood, collected in connection with sensitization to the hapten diphenylcyclopropenone (DPC). Receptors originate from a woman in her fifties or sixties with alopecia areata. Some clones in this sample may be carry-over from other donors' samples.

J is TRBJ2-7 and V is TRBV5-1; D not certain. The CDR3 spans 16 residues. CDR1 is SGHRS, CDR2 YFSETQ, per germline. V was trimmed by 3 bases and J by 0 bases, leaving 16 bases between them. The CDR3 nucleotides read TGCGCCAGCAGCTCCGCCGGTTCGACATTCTCCTACGAGCAGTACTTC. Amino acid sequence: CASSSAGSTFSYEQYF.

The chain couples TRBV5-5 to TRBJ1-1; D unresolved. The CDR3 is 14 amino acids. Germline values: CDR1 SGHKS, CDR2 YYEKEE (reference sequence). V lost 6 bases, J lost 1 base, and 13 bases lay in between. The CDR3 region has the DNA TGTGCCAGCACCAGTCGATGGGAGAACACTGAAGCTTTCTTT. This translates into CASTSRWENTEAFF.

This clonotype was counted many times. The V call is TRBV18, the J call TRBJ2-5, with D perhaps matching TRBD2 (6 bases). CDR1 is KGHSH, CDR2 LQKENI, per germline. CDR3 length equals 15 residues. With 3 bases removed from V and 0 bases from J, the gap between germline ends came to 11 bases. CDR3 region: CASSPPGVYQETQYF. CDR3 in DNA: TGTGCCAGCTCACCCCCGGGGGTTTACCAAGAGACCCAGTACTTC.

This clonotype has at least ten counts. The CDR3 protein is CASSSPGLTYEQYF. CDR3 DNA: TGTGCCAGCAGTTCCCCCGGGCTAACCTACGAGCAGTACTTC. The chain employs TRBV6-2 or TRBV6-3 and TRBJ2-7; D call uncertain. Looked up from germline, CDR1 is MNHEY and CDR2 is SVGEGT. This CDR3 contains 14 residues. The ends were cut back, 4 bases at V and 2 bases at J, with 12 bases in the middle.

This chain links TRBV29-1 with TRBJ2-1; 14 bases are shared with TRBD2. This CDR3 is built from 17 residues. The V gene's germline CDR1 is SQVTM and CDR2 ANQGSEA. With V trimmed by 6 bases and J by 0 bases, 7 bases remained unmatched. In DNA form, the CDR3 reads TGCAGCGTCGGACTAGCGGGAGGCCTTAGCTCCTACAATGAGCAGTTCTTC. It encodes CSVGLAGGLSSYNEQFF.

This clonotype was detected only a few times. The chain uses TRBV24-1 and TRBJ2-2; D is unclear. Per germline, CDR1 KGHDR and CDR2 SFDVKD. CDR3 length equals 16 residues. V gave up 3 bases and J gave up 0 bases, with 10 bases separating them. CDR3 coding DNA: TGTGCCACCAGTGATAGCAGGATAACGAACACCGGGGAGCTGTTTTTT. Translating it yields CATSDSRITNTGELFF.

The chain uses TRBV5-1 and TRBJ2-4; D not resolved. V gave up 5 bases and J gave up 6 bases, with 12 bases separating them. CDR1 and CDR2 from the germline V gene are SGHRS and YFSETQ. The CDR3 runs 13 residues. The CDR3 region is CASRTAPLNIQYF. DNA for the CDR3: TGCGCCAGCAGGACGGCCCCCTTAAACATTCAGTACTTC. Full variable domain (outside the CDR3, taken from reference TRBV5-1 and TRBJ2-4): KAGVTQTPRYLIKTRGQQVTLSCSPISGHRSVSWYQQTPGQGLQFLFEYFSETQRNKGNFPGRFSGRQFSNSRSEMNVSTLELGDSALYLCASRTAPLNIQYFGAGTRLSVL.

V gene TRBV7-6 combines with J gene TRBJ2-7; a weak D match, TRBD1 (5 bases). Trimming removed 5 bases at V and 4 bases at J, with 15 bases between. Germline V gives CDR1 SGHVS, CDR2 FNYEAQ. CDR3 length: 14 amino acids. CDR3 loop: CASSLGDSKYEQYF. CDR3 bases: TGTGCCAGCAGCCTAGGAGACAGTAAATACGAGCAGTACTTC.

This clonotype was observed at least ten times. The chain has TRBV20-1 and TRBJ2-5; D is uncertain. The V end was cut by 4 bases, the J end by 4 bases, with 13 bases between. Germline CDR1 is DFQATT and CDR2 is SNEGSKA (reference sequence). The CDR3 is 13 residues long. The CDR3 sequence: CSAKSPPGETQYF. CDR3 sequence (DNA): TGCAGTGCTAAATCCCCACCCGGAGAGACCCAGTACTTC.

This rearrangement joins TRBV7-9 to TRBJ2-5; D is undetermined. The V end lost 5 bases, the J end lost 2 bases, and 15 bases lay between the germline ends. Germline V CDR1 and CDR2: SEHNR, FQNEAQ (reference sequence). This CDR3 is 15 amino acids long. The CDR3 region is CASSPPGIGQETQYF. DNA for the CDR3: TGTGCCAGCAGCCCCCCGGGTATAGGTCAAGAGACCCAGTACTTC.

This chain connects TRBV6-2 or TRBV6-3 to TRBJ2-2, with 7 nucleotides matching TRBD1. Germline V gene sequence: CDR1 MNHEY, CDR2 SVGEGT. CDR3 length equals 17 residues. After removal of 2 bases from V and 4 bases from J, the junction contained 10 bases not matched to a gene. The CDR3 nucleotides read TGTGCCAGCAGTTACGGGCGACAGGGATCCAGCACCGGGGAGCTGTTTTTT. This translates into CASSYGRQGSSTGELFF.

This clonotype was observed at least ten times. J is TRBJ2-2 and V is TRBV2; TRBD2 is a possible D gene (5 bases). Germline assignment: CDR1 SNHLY and CDR2 FYNNEI. CDR3 length: 15 amino acids. The V gene lost 1 base and the J gene lost 4 bases, with 10 bases spanning the gap. Written as DNA, the CDR3 is TGTGCCAGCAGTGAAGACAGTGCGGGCACCGGGGAGCTGTTTTTT. Its protein is CASSEDSAGTGELFF.

The V call is TRBV10-2, the J call TRBJ2-1, with D perhaps TRBD2 (8 bases). The CDR3 is made up of 15 amino acids. Trimming cost V 0 bases and J 14 bases, with 20 bases left between them. CDR1 is WSHSY, CDR2 SAAADI, per germline. CDR3 residues: CASSESLAGQHPEFF. Here the CDR3 DNA reads TGCGCCAGCAGTGAGTCCTTAGCGGGACAGCACCCAGAGTTCTTC.

This clonotype was counted only a few times. V and J are TRBV28 and TRBJ2-7, with 7 bases lining up with TRBD1. The V segment lost 6 bases and the J segment 9 bases; nucleotides outside the gene matches: 14. The length of the CDR3 is 14 residues. Germline CDR1 MDHEN, CDR2 SYDVKM. CDR3 region: CASSPALTGDRQYF. CDR3 in DNA: TGTGCCAGCAGCCCAGCCCTTACAGGGGACCGGCAGTACTTC.